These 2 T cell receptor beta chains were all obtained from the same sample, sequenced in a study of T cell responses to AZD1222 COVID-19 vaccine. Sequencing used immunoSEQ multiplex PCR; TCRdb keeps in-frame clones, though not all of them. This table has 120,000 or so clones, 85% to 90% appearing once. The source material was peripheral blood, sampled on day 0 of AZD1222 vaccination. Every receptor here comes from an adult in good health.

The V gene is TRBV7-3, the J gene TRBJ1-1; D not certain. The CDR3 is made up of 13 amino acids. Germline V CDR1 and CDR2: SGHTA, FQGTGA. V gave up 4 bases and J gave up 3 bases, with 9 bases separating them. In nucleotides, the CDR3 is TGTGCCAGCAGCTCAACTAGGGACACTGAAGCTTTCTTT. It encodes CASSSTRDTEAFF.

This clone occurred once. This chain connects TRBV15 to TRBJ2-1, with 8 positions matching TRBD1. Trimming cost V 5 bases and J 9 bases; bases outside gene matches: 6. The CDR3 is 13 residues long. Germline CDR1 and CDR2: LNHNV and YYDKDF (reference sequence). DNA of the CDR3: TGTGCCACCAGCCGTCCAGGGGGCGTTGAGCAGTTCTTC. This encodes CATSRPGGVEQFF.